Each of the 30 T cell receptor beta chains below was sequenced from the same sample in a study of immune cell composition in non-small cell lung cancer. Libraries were prepared by immunoSEQ multiplex PCR; TCRdb keeps only in-frame clonotypes and omits some of them. Seen here are 7,500 to 9,000 clones, 65% to 75% observed once, and the top ten hold more than 8%. Sequenced: lung tumor tissue. The receptors here all came from a human donor with non-small cell lung cancer.

This chain links TRBV5-1 with TRBJ1-2, with 7 bases identical to TRBD1. This CDR3 has 15 amino acids. J lost 4 bases, V lost 5 bases, and 11 bases had no gene match. Germline loops: CDR1 SGHRS, CDR2 YFSETQ. The CDR3 DNA reads as TGCGCCAGCAGTTACACGGGGGACAGCAGCTATGGCTACACCTTC. Its protein is CASSYTGDSSYGYTF.

The chain links TRBV10-3 to TRBJ1-3, with TRBD1 matching 10 bases. The V and J ends lost 6 bases and 8 bases, in that order; junction bases with no gene match: 7. The germline V gene encodes CDR1 ENHRY and CDR2 SYGVKD. The length of the CDR3 is 14 residues. The CDR3 DNA is TGTGCCATCAGCTCTGGGACAGGGGAACACACCATATATTTT. The encoded protein is CAISSGTGEHTIYF.

The chain is built from TRBV5-1 and TRBJ2-3; TRBD2 agrees at 9 bases. The V gene end was trimmed by 3 bases and the J gene end by 8 bases; junction bases not matched to a gene: 16. This CDR3 is built from 17 residues. Germline CDR1 is SGHRS and CDR2 is YFSETQ. The CDR3 loop reads CASSSAAAGGRDGTQYF. The CDR3 DNA reads TGCGCCAGCAGCTCAGCCGCGGCGGGAGGGCGGGACGGTACGCAGTATTTT.

In this sample, this clone turned up a few times. This chain connects TRBV9 to TRBJ2-1; 9 bases line up with TRBD2. The CDR3 is 19 amino acids. J gave up 0 bases and V 0 bases, and 10 bases lay outside the gene matches. From germline, CDR1 is SGDLS and CDR2 YYNGEE. CDR3 sequence reads: CASSVGTSASVSSYNEQFF. The DNA of the CDR3 is TGTGCCAGCAGCGTAGGGACTAGCGCCTCGGTGAGCTCCTACAATGAGCAGTTCTTC.

The chain links TRBV11-2 to TRBJ2-1; a possible D gene is TRBD1 (5 bases). V lost 1 base, J lost 6 bases, and 13 bases lay in between. Germline CDR1 reads SGHAT; CDR2 reads FQNNGV. The CDR3 covers 15 residues. The CDR3 sequence is CASSLVDFQGNEQFF. The CDR3 bases are TGTGCCAGCAGCTTAGTCGACTTCCAGGGCAATGAGCAGTTCTTC.

The chain links TRBV15 to TRBJ2-1; 7 positions agree with TRBD2. Per the germline V gene, CDR1 is LNHNV and CDR2 is YYDKDF (reference sequence). The CDR3 covers 16 residues. The ends lost 2 bases at V and 2 bases at J; junction bases unmatched: 6. DNA for the CDR3: TGTGCCACCAGCAGAAAAACTAGCGCCGCCTACAATGAGCAGTTCTTC. This translates into CATSRKTSAAYNEQFF.

To note about this clone: One junction end disagrees with the germline gene, perhaps due to a read error. The chain links TRBV7-7 to TRBJ2-2, with TRBD2 matching over 10 bases. In germline, CDR1 is SSHAT, CDR2 FNYEAQ (reference sequence). The CDR3 length is 15 residues. The CDR3: CASSPQLAGAGELFF. CDR3 bases: TGTGCTAGCAGCCCCCAGCTAGCGGGGGCCGGGGAGCTGTTTTTT.

This sequence joins TRBV5-1 and TRBJ2-3; the D is unclear. Germline CDR1 SGHRS, CDR2 YFSETQ. The V end was cut by 0 bases, the J end by 2 bases, with 7 bases between. There are 14 residues in the CDR3. In DNA, the CDR3 is TGCGCCAGCAGCTTGGATCCCAACACAGATACGCAGTATTTT. Translated: CASSLDPNTDTQYF.

This clone was counted between two and nine times. V usage is TRBV2 and J usage is TRBJ2-7, with 7 bases lining up with TRBD1. This CDR3 comprises 13 residues. The ends lost 10 bases at V and 2 bases at J; junction bases unmatched: 8. In germline, CDR1 is SNHLY, CDR2 FYNNEI. Here the CDR3 DNA reads TGTGCCACCTCCGGGACAGTACCCTACGAGCAGTACTTC. As protein: CATSGTVPYEQYF.

This clone was detected only a few times. The chain joins TRBV29-1 to TRBJ1-2; D is undetermined. CDR1 is SQVTM, CDR2 ANQGSEA, per germline. This CDR3 comprises 12 residues. Trimming took 7 bases from V and 4 from J, leaving 13 bases between them. This CDR3 is CSGLQVSYGYTF. The CDR3, as DNA: TGCAGCGGACTCCAAGTCTCCTATGGCTACACCTTC.

The chain employs TRBV19 and TRBJ2-7, with 12 bases that match TRBD2. The V gene's germline CDR1 is LNHDA and CDR2 SQIVND (reference sequence). The CDR3 has 17 residues. V lost 6 bases and J lost 1; bases outside the gene matches: 10. In nucleotides, the CDR3 is TGTGCCAGTAGCCCGAGGACTAGCGGGGCCCGTTCCTACGAGCAGTACTTC. This sequence encodes CASSPRTSGARSYEQYF.

This chain uses TRBV7-3 with TRBJ1-1; no clear D gene. Germline lookup yields CDR1 SGHTA and CDR2 FQGTGA. The CDR3 length is 13 residues. V was trimmed by 3 bases and J by 3 bases, leaving 8 bases between them. The CDR3 protein is CASSFVRDTEAFF. CDR3 coding DNA: TGTGCCAGCAGCTTCGTCCGAGACACTGAAGCTTTCTTT.

This chain uses TRBV18 with TRBJ1-4, with TRBD1 as a possible D gene (5 bases). In germline, CDR1 is KGHSH, CDR2 LQKENI. The CDR3 has 16 residues. Deletions cut 2 bases from V and 0 bases from J, with 10 bases between. The CDR3 region is CASSPAQTATNEKLFF. In DNA, the CDR3 is TGTGCCAGCTCACCAGCACAGACAGCAACTAATGAAAAACTGTTTTTT.

The genes are TRBV19 and TRBJ2-1, with 8 bases fitting TRBD1. After removal of 3 bases from V and 12 bases from J, the junction contained 10 bases not matched to a gene. Germline lookup yields CDR1 LNHDA and CDR2 SQIVND (reference sequence). The length of the CDR3 is 14 residues. The CDR3 region is CASSITGAGGWQFF. CDR3 DNA: TGTGCCAGTAGTATTACGGGGGCAGGGGGCTGGCAGTTCTTC.

This clone was seen a single time. The chain combines TRBV6-5 with TRBJ2-2; D may be TRBD2 (5 bases). V was trimmed by 3 bases and J by 3 bases, leaving 14 bases between them. Germline V gives CDR1 MNHEY, CDR2 SVGAGI. CDR3 size: 16 residues. CDR3 amino acids: CASSYLAGRDTGELFF. CDR3 nucleotide sequence: TGTGCCAGCAGTTATTTGGCGGGCAGAGACACCGGGGAGCTGTTTTTT.

V gene TRBV2 combines with J gene TRBJ2-3; possible D gene TRBD2, 5 bases. The ends were cut back, 3 bases at V and 8 bases at J, with 24 bases in the middle. CDR3 length equals 17 residues. Germline values: CDR1 SNHLY, CDR2 FYNNEI. The CDR3 sequence: CASSDGVGLAIWGTQYF. For the CDR3, the DNA is TGTGCCAGCAGTGATGGTGTCGGGCTAGCAATCTGGGGTACGCAGTATTTT.

This chain joins TRBV13 and TRBJ1-4, with D possibly TRBD1 on 6 matching bases. V was shortened by 0 bases and J by 4 bases, with 15 bases between the two germline ends. CDR1 and CDR2 (germline): PRHDT, FYEKMQ (reference sequence). The CDR3 sequence is 17 residues long. The CDR3 spells CASSLGQGLAGNEKLFF. For the CDR3, the DNA is TGTGCCAGCAGCTTAGGACAGGGCTTAGCGGGTAATGAAAAACTGTTTTTT. The whole variable domain, filled in from reference TRBV13 and TRBJ1-4, reads AAGVIQSPRHLIKEKRETATLKCYPIPRHDTVYWYQQGPGQDPQFLISFYEKMQSDKGSIPDRFSAQQFSDYHSELNMSSLELGDSALYFCASSLGQGLAGNEKLFFGSGTQLSVL.

The chain joins TRBV29-1 to TRBJ2-3, with 9 positions matching TRBD1. This CDR3 has 18 residues. The germline V gene has CDR1 SQVTM and CDR2 ANQGSEA. After removal of 1 base from V and 1 base from J, the junction contained 12 bases not matched to a gene. The CDR3 is CSVEGGTGPFPGTDTQYF. The CDR3 DNA is TGCAGCGTTGAAGGTGGGACAGGGCCGTTCCCTGGCACAGATACGCAGTATTTT.

The chain links TRBV4-1 to TRBJ2-3; the match to TRBD2 covers 7 bases. Germline assignment: CDR1 MGHRA and CDR2 YSYEKL. The CDR3 has 16 residues. V was pared by 0 bases and J by 0 bases, with 3 bases of the junction left unmatched. CDR3 sequence (DNA): TGCGCCAGCAGCCAAGACAGCGGGGCCAGCACAGATACGCAGTATTTT. Encoded protein: CASSQDSGASTDTQYF.

The V and J genes are TRBV5-6 and TRBJ2-2; D might be TRBD1 (5 bases). V gave up 1 base and J gave up 3 bases, with 19 bases separating them. Germline CDR1 SGHDT, CDR2 YYEEEE. This CDR3 spans 18 amino acids. Here the CDR3 DNA reads TGTGCCAGCAGCTTGATATTTGGGGCCTTACGAGACACCGGGGAGCTGTTTTTT. As protein: CASSLIFGALRDTGELFF.

As to this clone: Likely a read error: the CDR3 ends without its conserved phenylalanine or tryptophan. Because the CDR3's place on the DNA is in doubt, the DNA is left out and the CDR3 is given as listed by TCRdb. This chain's CDR3 is CASSEYSMLV. V usage is TRBV6-5 and J usage is TRBJ1-1. The CDR3 spans 10 amino acids, including both terminal residues. The germline gives CDR1 MNHEY, CDR2 SVGAGI.

This chain connects TRBV10-3 to TRBJ2-3, with a tentative D call TRBD1 (5 bases). Trimming shortened V by 2 bases and J by 3 bases, and 15 bases separated the two germline ends. CDR1 ENHRY and CDR2 SYGVKD come from the germline V gene. This CDR3 has 16 residues. The chain's CDR3 is CAISEAGALGTDTQYF. In nucleotides, the CDR3 is TGTGCCATCAGTGAGGCTGGGGCGTTGGGTACAGATACGCAGTATTTT.

The chain uses TRBV29-1 and TRBJ1-1; 7 positions match TRBD1. CDR3 length: 12 amino acids. Germline V gives CDR1 SQVTM, CDR2 ANQGSEA. J lost 3 bases, V lost 7 bases, and 5 bases had no gene match. CDR3 loop: CSGGQGDTEAFF. The DNA of the CDR3 is TGCAGCGGGGGGCAGGGGGACACTGAAGCTTTCTTT.

The gene calls are TRBV5-4 and TRBJ1-1; D is uncertain. CDR1 and CDR2 (germline): SGHNT, YYREEE (reference sequence). V shed 2 bases and J shed 6 bases, with 14 bases lying between them. This CDR3 is built from 14 residues. Here the CDR3 reads CASSFSRRSAEAFF. DNA of the CDR3: TGTGCCAGCAGCTTCTCTAGGAGAAGCGCTGAAGCTTTCTTT.

The chain joins TRBV7-2 to TRBJ1-2; D is perhaps TRBD1 (5 bases). Germline values: CDR1 SGHTA, CDR2 FQGNSA. There are 15 residues in the CDR3. The germline V and J ends were trimmed by 6 bases and 3 bases, with 17 bases remaining between them. CDR3 sequence reads: CASRLGGGWDYGYTF. The CDR3 nucleotides read TGTGCCAGCAGACTTGGGGGAGGTTGGGACTATGGCTACACCTTC.

This clone occurred a few times. The rearrangement joins TRBV5-8 to TRBJ1-6; 9 bases line up with TRBD1. Trimming at V came to 4 bases and at J to 4 bases, leaving 6 bases not matched to a gene. The CDR3 spans 16 residues. Germline CDR1 SGHTS, CDR2 YDEGEE. CDR3 region: CASSIDRGIYNSPLHF. The CDR3 bases are TGTGCCAGCAGCATCGACAGGGGGATTTATAATTCACCCCTCCACTTT.

The chain couples TRBV11-2 to TRBJ2-5; TRBD2 is a possible D gene (6 bases). Germline V gives CDR1 SGHAT, CDR2 FQNNGV. CDR3 length equals 12 residues. V was clipped by 1 base and J by 7 bases, with 7 bases between them. The CDR3 loop is CASSLAGGTQYF. The DNA for the CDR3 is TGTGCCAGCAGCTTAGCCGGGGGGACCCAGTACTTC.

The rearrangement joins TRBV6-1 to TRBJ1-4; D might be TRBD1 (5 bases). Germline V gene sequence: CDR1 MNHNS, CDR2 SASEGT. This CDR3 has 14 residues. The CDR3 DNA is TGTGGAGTAGGGGAGGGAAGAGCTAATGAAAAACTGTTTTTT. Translation: CGVGEGRANEKLFF.

This clone was detected a few times. The chain recombines TRBV7-9 with TRBJ1-2; D gene uncertain. CDR3 length equals 12 residues. Looked up from germline, CDR1 is SEHNR and CDR2 is FQNEAQ (reference sequence). V was shortened by 1 base and J by 7 bases, with 7 bases between the two germline ends. The CDR3 nucleotides read TGTGCCAGCAGCTTAGGTTCTCTTGGCTACACCTTC. Protein product: CASSLGSLGYTF.

The CDR3 bases are TGTGCCAGTAGTCCATCGACAGGGGAGGAGACCCAGTACTTC. Translation gives CASSPSTGEETQYF. The chain is built from TRBV19 and TRBJ2-5, with 8 bases lining up with TRBD1. This CDR3 is 14 amino acids long. V lost 5 bases to trimming and J lost 5 bases; unmatched junction nucleotides: 7. Germline CDR1 and CDR2: LNHDA and SQIVND (reference sequence).